The 10 T cell receptor beta chains below all came from one sample that was sequenced in a study of blood T cell repertoires in COVID-19. TCRdb's table, derived via immunoSEQ multiplex PCR, lists solely in-frame clones and lacks some. The data contain around 120,000 clones, 88% of them singletons. The sequenced sample consisted of peripheral blood. These receptors originate from a woman aged 50 to 60 with active or convalescent COVID-19.

V usage is TRBV27 and J usage is TRBJ2-7; tentatively, D is TRBD2 (6 bases). Trimming removed 8 bases at V and 5 bases at J, with 13 bases between. This CDR3 is built from 12 residues. Germline CDR1 MNHEY, CDR2 SMNVEV (reference sequence). The CDR3 DNA reads as TGTGCCAGCCCGGGAGAGGGTAACGAGCAGTACTTC. It codes for CASPGEGNEQYF.

The genes are TRBV11-2 and TRBJ2-5; 9 bases map to TRBD1. The CDR3 is 17 residues long. Germline CDR1 SGHAT, CDR2 FQNNGV. V shed 2 bases and J 3 bases; nucleotides not matched to a gene: 10. The chain's CDR3 is CASSLRGGTGLKETQYF. The CDR3, as DNA: TGTGCCAGCAGCTTAAGGGGCGGGACAGGGTTAAAAGAGACCCAGTACTTC.

This chain uses TRBV7-2 with TRBJ2-1, with TRBD1 as a possible D gene (7 bases). Germline V gene lookup returns CDR1 SGHTA and CDR2 FQGNSA. Deletions cut 5 bases from V and 6 bases from J, with 17 bases between. CDR3 length: 15 amino acids. CDR3 region: CASSLRQGGINEQFF. In DNA, the CDR3 is TGTGCCAGCAGCCTCCGACAGGGCGGGATCAATGAGCAGTTCTTC.

This clone occurred once. The chain employs TRBV28 and TRBJ1-6; 12 bases line up with TRBD1. The CDR3 runs to 22 residues. CDR1 MDHEN and CDR2 SYDVKM come from the germline V gene. V shed 3 bases and J 0 bases; nucleotides not matched to a gene: 15. CDR3 sequence reads: CASSFSNIRGQGASSYNSPLHF. CDR3 sequence (DNA): TGTGCCAGCAGTTTCTCAAATATCCGGGGACAGGGGGCGAGCTCCTATAATTCACCCCTCCACTTT.

This clone appeared a single time. This chain connects TRBV5-1 to TRBJ2-7, with TRBD1 identical over 10 bases. CDR1 and CDR2 from the germline V gene are SGHRS and YFSETQ. V shed 5 bases, J shed 7 bases, and the junction held 6 bases outside the gene matches. The length of the CDR3 is 13 residues. Written as DNA, the CDR3 is TGCGCCAGCAGTATTTCGGGACAGGGGGAGCAGTACTTC. Amino acid sequence: CASSISGQGEQYF.

This clone was seen just once. The chain recombines TRBV19 with TRBJ2-1; a weak D match, TRBD1 (6 bases). CDR3 length: 14 amino acids. Germline V gives CDR1 LNHDA, CDR2 SQIVND (reference sequence). V was cut by 3 bases and J by 4 bases, with 10 bases left in between. CDR3 loop: CASSITQGYNEQFF. As DNA, the CDR3 is TGTGCCAGTAGTATTACACAGGGTTACAATGAGCAGTTCTTC.

The V and J genes are TRBV18 and TRBJ2-3; D is possibly TRBD1 (5 bases). With 4 bases removed from V and 5 bases from J, the gap between germline ends came to 10 bases. The CDR3 runs 13 residues. Germline V gene data show CDR1 as KGHSH and CDR2 as LQKENI. CDR3 amino acids: CASSLATEDTQYF. In DNA, the CDR3 is TGTGCCAGCTCACTTGCGACAGAAGATACGCAGTATTTT. The complete variable domain, with remaining parts taken from reference TRBV18 and TRBJ2-3, reads NAGVMQNPRHLVRRRGQEARLRCSPMKGHSHVYWYRQLPEEGLKFMVYLQKENIIDESGMPKERFSAEFPKEGPSILRIQQVVRGDSAAYFCASSLATEDTQYFGPGTRLTVL.

The CDR3 coding sequence is TGTGCCAGCTCAGGGGAGGGATGGGAGCTGTTTTTT. Amino acids: CASSGEGWELFF. This sequence joins TRBV7-6 and TRBJ2-2, with D possibly being TRBD2 (7 bases). The CDR3 runs 12 residues. The germline V and J ends were trimmed by 8 bases and 9 bases, with 13 bases remaining between them. Germline loops: CDR1 SGHVS, CDR2 FNYEAQ.

This chain links TRBV7-2 with TRBJ2-7, with D perhaps TRBD1 (6 bases). CDR3 length: 14 residues. Deletions cut 1 base from V and 4 bases from J, with 11 bases between. The V gene's germline CDR1 is SGHTA and CDR2 FQGNSA. The CDR3 DNA sequence: TGTGCCAGCAGCTTAGACAGGGTTGGTTACGAGCAGTACTTC. Translated: CASSLDRVGYEQYF.

The CDR3 reads CASSPRDSNNSPLHF. As DNA, the CDR3 is TGCGCCAGCAGCCCCCGGGACAGCAATAATTCACCCCTCCACTTT. The rearrangement uses TRBV5-1 and TRBJ1-6, with 7 bases that match TRBD1. Trimming removed 4 bases from V and 5 bases from J; junction bases left unmatched: 6. Per the germline V gene, CDR1 is SGHRS and CDR2 is YFSETQ. The CDR3 loop spans 15 amino acids.